The text below deals with one TCR beta chain. V lost 10 bases and J lost 5; bases outside the gene matches: 9. The CDR3 is made up of 13 amino acids. Germline CDR1 is LNHDA and CDR2 is SQIVND (reference sequence). The sample is drawn from a study of blood T cell repertoires in COVID-19. At the level of the study: T cells, B-cell-depleted T cells, or PBMCs provided the cDNA or gDNA that served as material.

In the source study's methods: The authors estimated nucleated cell counts from reference gene primer amplification. Assay used: immunoSEQ multiplex PCR; TCRdb lists only in-frame clones, some missing. V and J calls and clone size are given by that table; D and trimming were obtained from the DNA. The sample shows 65,000 to 70,000 clones, roughly 80% of them seen only once. This sequence was found in a man aged 55 to 70 with acute or convalescent COVID-19. The sequenced material came from peripheral blood. This chain connects TRBV19 to TRBJ2-7, with 9 bases lining up with TRBD2. The CDR3 loop is CATQILAGNEQYF. The CDR3, as DNA: TGTGCCACCCAAATCCTAGCGGGGAACGAGCAGTACTTC.